Below are 3 T cell receptor beta chains sequenced from a single sample in a study of shared clonotypes between healthy human individuals. Assay used: immunoSEQ multiplex PCR; TCRdb lists only in-frame clones, some missing. Altogether about 2 million clones are present, about 95% being singletons, with the ten largest covering 0.1% to 0.15%. The sequenced sample consisted of naive CD4+ T cells sorted from blood. Subset reported: CD45RA+ positively selected. The receptors were sampled from a man aged 18 to 30 in good health.

The V gene is TRBV28, the J gene TRBJ2-2; tentative D call: TRBD2 (7 bases). The CDR3 contains 15 residues. Germline V lookup: CDR1 MDHEN, CDR2 SYDVKM. V was trimmed by 6 bases and J by 6 bases, leaving 17 bases between them. The CDR3 sequence is CASSSGAGVPGELFF. CDR3 nucleotide sequence: TGTGCCAGCAGCTCAGGGGCGGGGGTTCCCGGGGAGCTGTTTTTT.

J is TRBJ1-5 and V is TRBV19, with TRBD1 identical over 11 bases. CDR3 size: 15 residues. Trimming cost V 5 bases and J 7 bases; bases outside gene matches: 7. Germline lookup yields CDR1 LNHDA and CDR2 SQIVND (reference sequence). For the CDR3, the DNA is TGTGCCAGTAGTCACCAGGGACAGGGGGGACAGCCCCAGCATTTT. Its protein product is CASSHQGQGGQPQHF.

The rearrangement uses TRBV4-3 and TRBJ2-1; 8 bases agree with TRBD2. Germline CDR1 is LGHNA and CDR2 is YSLEER. V was pared by 0 bases and J by 7 bases, with 8 bases of the junction left unmatched. The CDR3 sequence is 16 residues long. In nucleotides, the CDR3 is TGCGCCAGCAGCCAAGAGGGTCTAGCGGGTCAAAATGAGCAGTTCTTC. Translating gives CASSQEGLAGQNEQFF.